Presented here are 14 T cell receptor beta chains from one specimen sequenced in a study of CD8+ T cells in alopecia areata. Following RNA extraction, reverse transcription yielded cDNA that acted as the sequencing template. Sequenced by immunoSEQ multiplex PCR; TCRdb stores in-frame clones only, minus some. The data contain about 97,000 clones, roughly two fifths of them singletons. The sequencing sample was made of CD4+ T cells sorted from blood. All receptors derive from a human donor with alopecia areata.

The chain recombines TRBV20-1 with TRBJ2-5; 8 positions match TRBD1. The ends lost 5 bases at V and 8 bases at J; junction bases unmatched: 4. This CDR3 is 11 amino acids long. Per the germline V gene, CDR1 is DFQATT and CDR2 is SNEGSKA (reference sequence). The chain's CDR3 is CSAEDRVTQYF. In DNA, the CDR3 is TGCAGTGCTGAGGACAGGGTAACCCAGTACTTC.

This clone was seen only a few times. The gene calls are TRBV30 and TRBJ1-2, with 10 bases matching TRBD1. The CDR3 length is 14 residues. CDR1 and CDR2 from the germline V gene are GTSNPN and SVGIG (reference sequence). V dropped 4 bases and J dropped 7; count of bases not matched to a gene: 9. The CDR3 DNA reads as TGTGCCTGGAAGGGGACAGGGGCCCTGCGTGGCTACACCTTC. Encoded protein: CAWKGTGALRGYTF.

This clone has a handful of counts. The chain joins TRBV7-2 to TRBJ2-7; D is unresolved. V was pared by 5 bases and J by 6 bases, with 17 bases between. Germline lookup yields CDR1 SGHTA and CDR2 FQGNSA. The CDR3 has 14 amino acids. Here the CDR3 reads CASSVVGIVGEQYF. For the CDR3, the DNA is TGTGCCAGCAGCGTAGTAGGGATCGTGGGCGAGCAGTACTTC.

This clone has just a few counts. This chain connects TRBV27 to TRBJ2-1, with a weak D call TRBD2 (5 bases). The CDR3 totals 16 residues. Germline-derived CDR1 and CDR2 are MNHEY and SMNVEV (reference sequence). V was clipped by 3 bases and J by 6 bases, with 18 bases between them. The CDR3 DNA reads as TGTGCCAGCAGTTTCCAATTACTGGGCGGAGGCAATGAGCAGTTCTTC. This sequence encodes CASSFQLLGGGNEQFF.

This clone occurred a few times. J is TRBJ2-6 and V is TRBV5-4, with D perhaps matching TRBD1 (5 bases). Trimming removed 2 bases from V and 1 base from J, with 7 bases in between. Germline CDR1 and CDR2: SGHNT and YYREEE (reference sequence). CDR3 length: 15 amino acids. The CDR3 region is CASSFTGSGANVLTF. The CDR3 nucleotides read TGTGCCAGCAGCTTTACAGGATCTGGGGCCAACGTCCTGACTTTC.

The V gene is TRBV5-1, the J gene TRBJ1-1; D is perhaps TRBD1 (6 bases). Germline V gene data show CDR1 as SGHRS and CDR2 as YFSETQ. This CDR3 spans 15 amino acids. Trimming stripped 0 bases from V and 6 bases from J, with 15 bases between. This chain's CDR3 is CASSLVGGAGSEAFF. DNA of the CDR3: TGCGCCAGCAGCTTGGTTGGGGGCGCGGGCTCTGAAGCTTTCTTT.

This clone was seen only a few times. The chain employs TRBV29-1 and TRBJ2-1, with D possibly being TRBD1 (5 bases). The V end lost 4 bases, the J end lost 3 bases, and 10 bases lay between the germline ends. This CDR3 has 13 residues. Germline CDR1 and CDR2: SQVTM and ANQGSEA. The chain's CDR3 is CSVAIRGYNEQFF. The CDR3 nucleotides read TGCAGCGTTGCTATAAGGGGCTACAATGAGCAGTTCTTC.

The rearrangement uses TRBV30 and TRBJ2-1; D uncertain. Trimming left V 3 bases short and J 7 bases short, with 13 bases between. The CDR3 covers 13 residues. CDR1 and CDR2 from the germline V gene are GTSNPN and SVGIG (reference sequence). The CDR3 sequence: CAWRENMVNEQFF. CDR3 nucleotide sequence: TGTGCCTGGAGGGAGAATATGGTGAATGAGCAGTTCTTC.

This sequence joins TRBV5-1 and TRBJ2-1; 12 bases match TRBD2. Germline CDR1 SGHRS, CDR2 YFSETQ. J gave up 8 bases and V 4 bases, and 10 bases lay outside the gene matches. CDR3 size: 16 residues. Here the CDR3 reads CASSLPASGGGDEQFF. DNA of the CDR3: TGCGCCAGCAGCCTCCCGGCTAGCGGGGGGGGTGATGAGCAGTTCTTC.

The rearrangement uses TRBV11-2 and TRBJ2-5, with 11 bases aligning to TRBD2. J was trimmed by 5 bases and V by 1 base; bases with no gene match: 3. The CDR3 runs 15 residues. Germline CDR1 is SGHAT and CDR2 is FQNNGV. The DNA of the CDR3 is TGTGCCAGCAGCTTAGTAGCTAGCGGGAGGGAGACCCAGTACTTC. This codes for CASSLVASGRETQYF.

Only a few counts were recorded for this clone. V is TRBV15 and J is TRBJ2-1; 7 bases agree with TRBD1. The germline CDR1 and CDR2 sequences are LNHNV and YYDKDF (reference sequence). This CDR3 is built from 15 residues. Losses at the gene ends were 9 bases for V and 5 bases for J; bases not matched to a gene: 13. For the CDR3, the DNA is TGTGCCACGACGACGGACAGGCACACAAACAATGAGCAGTTCTTC. The encoded protein is CATTTDRHTNNEQFF.

A single count supports this clone. This chain joins TRBV25-1 and TRBJ2-5, with D possibly TRBD2 on 6 matching bases. The CDR3 runs 15 residues. Trimming stripped 5 bases from V and 3 bases from J, with 16 bases between. Germline V gives CDR1 MGHDK, CDR2 SYGVNS. The CDR3 region has the DNA TGTGCCAGCAGTCGGCCCGGGGGAGGTAAAGAGACCCAGTACTTC. Translating it yields CASSRPGGGKETQYF. The entire variable domain, with the rest obtained from reference TRBV25-1 and TRBJ2-5, is as follows: EADIYQTPRYLVIGTGKKITLECSQTMGHDKMYWYQQDPGMELHLIHYSYGVNSTEKGDLSSESTVSRIRTEHFPLTLESARPSHTSQYLCASSRPGGGKETQYFGPGTRLLVL.

V and J are TRBV7-2 and TRBJ2-7, with 14 bases identical to TRBD2. The length of the CDR3 is 15 residues. Germline CDR1 and CDR2: SGHTA and FQGNSA. The trim removed 5 bases at V and 6 bases at J, leaving 6 bases unmatched. DNA for the CDR3: TGTGCCAGCAGCATGACTAGCGGGGGGGCCGGCGAGCAGTACTTC. Its protein product is CASSMTSGGAGEQYF.

The CDR3 coding sequence is TGTGCCTGGAGTATCACAGATAATTCACCCCTCCACTTT. Its translation: CAWSITDNSPLHF. The V gene is TRBV30, the J gene TRBJ1-6, with no clear D. Germline V gene data show CDR1 as GTSNPN and CDR2 as SVGIG (reference sequence). The germline V and J ends were trimmed by 2 bases and 5 bases, with 7 bases remaining between them. The length of the CDR3 is 13 residues.